This TCR beta chain was sequenced for a study of T cells in Graves' hyperthyroidism and ophthalmopathy. Across the whole study: Upon initial diagnosis and before any treatment, peripheral blood was collected.

Amplification yielded TCR beta CDR3 regions, with RNA transcripts as the source. First-round RT-PCR targeting the TCR CDR3 was performed with the HTBI primer set. TCRdb re-derived calls from the multiplex PCR reads in MiXCR, one entry per CDR3 protein. The sample includes about 290,000 distinct CDR3 sequences, approximately 15% seen only once; the top ten take 6.5% to 10%. The source of the PBMCs was roughly 10 ml of fresh peripheral blood. Trimming cost V 5 bases and J 0 bases, with 11 bases left between them. The CDR3 sequence is 16 residues long. Germline-derived CDR1 and CDR2 are MNHNS and SASEGT. This clonotype has a count of ten or more. The antigen is not known. Study-level findings and limits: Most thyroid clonotypes expanded above 0.001 appeared in blood too.

The origin of this receptor is a woman between 35 and 50 years old with Graves' hyperthyroidism. The sample consisted of blood. V usage is TRBV6-1 and J usage is TRBJ1-6; D is perhaps TRBD1 (6 bases). As DNA, the CDR3 is TGTGCCAGCAGTAGACAGGAAAGCTCCTATAATTCACCCCTCCACTTT. Amino acid sequence: CASSRQESSYNSPLHF.